These 6 T cell receptor beta chains share one sample of origin, sequenced in a study of kidney transplant recipient with SARS-CoV-2 infection listed by TCRdb under 2021. Data came from an Illumina MiSeq. TCRdb redid the processing of the public reads, applying fastp at Q25 and MiXCR, and retained in-frame beta chains. All rows with the same CDR3 protein become a single entry with the most common DNA and genes. Present in this sample are about 240,000 distinct CDR3 sequences, about 28% of which were seen just once. The ten largest clonotypes hold more than 6.5% of the sample. Reading the label with the study, this specimen's time point is: pre-pandemic baseline sample and day 111 after first positive SARS-CoV-2 test. The source was a blood sample, collected at baseline and on day 111 from a kidney transplant recipient. These receptors all stem from a male patient aged 30 to 40 who had COVID-19 and was a kidney transplant recipient. Some T cells present after a transplant may be cells of the graft donor.

In regard to this clonotype: This may be a read error: a much more frequent sequence differs by one nucleotide. The conserved final phenylalanine or tryptophan is absent from the CDR3, which likely points to a read error. The rearrangement uses TRBV4-1 and TRBJ1-1, with D possibly being TRBD1 (6 bases). The germline V gene has CDR1 MGHRA and CDR2 YSYEKL. This CDR3 is 12 amino acids long. V was cut by 1 base and J by 8 bases, with 8 bases left in between. DNA for the CDR3: TGCGCCAGCAGCCAAGTTGGGACAGAAGCTTTCATT. Translating it yields CASSQVGTEAFI.

This clonotype was picked up many times. The chain couples TRBV18 to TRBJ2-7, with TRBD1 matching over 9 bases. Trimming removed 8 bases from V and 5 bases from J; junction bases left unmatched: 7. The CDR3 runs to 13 residues. The V gene's germline CDR1 is KGHSH and CDR2 LQKENI. The CDR3 sequence: CASSLDRGDEQYF. The DNA for the CDR3 is TGTGCCAGCAGCTTAGACAGGGGGGACGAGCAGTACTTC.

Note on this clonotype: This may arise from a read error, as a much more abundant clone is one base away. The chain has TRBV28 and TRBJ2-7, with TRBD1 identical over 7 bases. The CDR3 runs to 15 residues. J lost 9 bases, V lost 9 bases, and 20 bases had no gene match. Germline assignment: CDR1 MDHEN and CDR2 SYDVKM. CDR3 sequence: CARRKLPDRDNGQYF. The CDR3 DNA is TGTGCCAGGAGAAAACTCCCTGACAGGGACAACGGGCAGTACTTC. Variable domain in full (rest from reference TRBV28 and TRBJ2-7): DVKVTQSSRYLVKRTGEKVFLECVQDMDHENMFWYRQDPGLGLRLIYFSYDVKMKEKGDIPEGYSVSREKKERFSLILESASTNQTSMYLCARRKLPDRDNGQYFGPGTRLTVT.

The V and J genes are TRBV6-5 and TRBJ2-5; TRBD1 is a possible D gene (5 bases). This CDR3 is built from 12 residues. Germline V gene lookup returns CDR1 MNHEY and CDR2 SVGAGI. V was pared by 11 bases and J by 1 base, with 11 bases between. Here the CDR3 DNA reads TGTGCCGGCTCGACAGCCCAAGAGACCCAGTACTTC. Amino acids: CAGSTAQETQYF.

This clonotype was recorded at least ten times. The J gene is TRBJ1-2, the V gene TRBV7-4, with unresolved D. The V gene's germline CDR1 is SGHVT and CDR2 SQSDAQ. This CDR3 spans 17 amino acids. V dropped 5 bases and J dropped 4 bases, with 23 bases sitting between them. The CDR3 loop reads CASSKPNSARKTYGYTF. Here the CDR3 DNA reads TGTGCCAGCAGCAAGCCTAATTCAGCTCGAAAGACCTATGGCTACACCTTC.

This clonotype has at least ten counts. CDR3 sequence (DNA): TGTGCCAGCAGTTCCACTTACACCGGGGCTTTGAAAGCTTTCTTT. The encoded protein is CASSSTYTGALKAFF. V and J are TRBV6-5 and TRBJ1-1; D possibly corresponds to TRBD1 (5 bases). The CDR3 is 15 residues long. Trimming stripped 4 bases from V and 9 bases from J, with 21 bases between. CDR1 is MNHEY, CDR2 SVGAGI, per germline.